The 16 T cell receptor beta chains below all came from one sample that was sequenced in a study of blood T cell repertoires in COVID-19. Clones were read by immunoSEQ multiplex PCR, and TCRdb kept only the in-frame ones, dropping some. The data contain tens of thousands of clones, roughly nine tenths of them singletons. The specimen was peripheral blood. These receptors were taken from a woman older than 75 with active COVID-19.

The CDR3 DNA reads as TGCGCCAGCAGCCAAGATTCAGGGGGACGCTCCTACAATGAGCAGTTCTTC. It codes for CASSQDSGGRSYNEQFF. The gene calls are TRBV4-1 and TRBJ2-1; 7 bases fit TRBD1. The CDR3 consists of 17 residues. V shed 0 bases and J 0 bases; nucleotides not matched to a gene: 5. The germline V gene encodes CDR1 MGHRA and CDR2 YSYEKL.

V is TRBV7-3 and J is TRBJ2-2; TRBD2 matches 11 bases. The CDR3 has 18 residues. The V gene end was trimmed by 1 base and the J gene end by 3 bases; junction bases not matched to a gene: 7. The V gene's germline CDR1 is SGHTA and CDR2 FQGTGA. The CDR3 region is CASSLISSGGTDTGELFF. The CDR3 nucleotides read TGTGCCAGCAGCTTAATTTCTAGCGGGGGGACGGACACCGGGGAGCTGTTTTTT.

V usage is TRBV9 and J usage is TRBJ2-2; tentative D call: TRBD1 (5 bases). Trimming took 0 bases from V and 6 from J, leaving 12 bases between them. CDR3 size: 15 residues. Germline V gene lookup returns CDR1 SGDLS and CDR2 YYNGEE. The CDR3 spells CASSVDGRASGELFF. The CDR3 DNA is TGTGCCAGCAGCGTAGATGGCAGGGCATCCGGGGAGCTGTTTTTT.

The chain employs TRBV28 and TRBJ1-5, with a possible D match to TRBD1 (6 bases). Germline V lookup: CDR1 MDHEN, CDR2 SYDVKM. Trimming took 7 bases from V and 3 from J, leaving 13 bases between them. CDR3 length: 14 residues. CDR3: CASKATGNNQPQHF. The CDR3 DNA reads TGTGCCAGCAAAGCGACAGGAAACAATCAGCCCCAGCATTTT.

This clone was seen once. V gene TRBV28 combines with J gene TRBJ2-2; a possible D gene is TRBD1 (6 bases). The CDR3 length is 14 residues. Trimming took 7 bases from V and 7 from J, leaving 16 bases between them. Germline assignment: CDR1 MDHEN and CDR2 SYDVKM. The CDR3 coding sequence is TGTGCCAGCACCAAACTCAGGGGCAGCGGGGAGCTGTTTTTT. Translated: CASTKLRGSGELFF.

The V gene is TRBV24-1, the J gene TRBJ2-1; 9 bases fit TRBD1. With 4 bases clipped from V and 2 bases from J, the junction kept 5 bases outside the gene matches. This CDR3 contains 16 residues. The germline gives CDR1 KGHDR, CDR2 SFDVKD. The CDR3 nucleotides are TGTGCCACCAGTGACCGGGACAGGGTCGCCTACAATGAGCAGTTCTTC. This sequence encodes CATSDRDRVAYNEQFF.

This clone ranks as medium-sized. This chain's CDR3 is CASSSRGQVTDTQYF. CDR3 sequence (DNA): TGTGCCAGCAGCAGCCGGGGACAGGTCACAGATACGCAGTATTTT. The gene calls are TRBV5-5 and TRBJ2-3; 8 nucleotides agree with TRBD1. The CDR3 totals 15 residues. With 4 bases clipped from V and 2 bases from J, the junction kept 6 bases outside the gene matches. Germline V gives CDR1 SGHKS, CDR2 YYEKEE (reference sequence).

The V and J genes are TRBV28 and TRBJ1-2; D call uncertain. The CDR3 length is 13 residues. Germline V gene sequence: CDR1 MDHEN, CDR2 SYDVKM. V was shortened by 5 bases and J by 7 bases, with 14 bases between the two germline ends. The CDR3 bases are TGTGCCAGCAGTGTGAATCAGGTTCCTGGCTACACCTTC. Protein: CASSVNQVPGYTF.

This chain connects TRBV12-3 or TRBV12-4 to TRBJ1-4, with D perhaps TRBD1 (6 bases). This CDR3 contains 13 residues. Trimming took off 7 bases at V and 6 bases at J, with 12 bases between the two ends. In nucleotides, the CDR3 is TGTGCCAGCAAAAGGGGGATGGATGAAAAACTGTTTTTT. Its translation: CASKRGMDEKLFF.

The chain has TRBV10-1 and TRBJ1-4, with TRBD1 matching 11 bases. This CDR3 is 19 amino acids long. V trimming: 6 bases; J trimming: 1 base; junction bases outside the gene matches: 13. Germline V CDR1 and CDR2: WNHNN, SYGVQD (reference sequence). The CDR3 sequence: CASRGGTGGTGLTNEKLFF. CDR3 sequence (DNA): TGCGCCAGCAGGGGCGGGACAGGGGGTACTGGGCTAACTAATGAAAAACTGTTTTTT.

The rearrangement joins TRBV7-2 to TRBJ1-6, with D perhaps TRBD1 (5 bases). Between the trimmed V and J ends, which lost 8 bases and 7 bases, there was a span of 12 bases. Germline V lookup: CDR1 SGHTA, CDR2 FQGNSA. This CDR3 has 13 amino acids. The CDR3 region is CASQQVDNSPLHF. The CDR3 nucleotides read TGTGCCAGCCAACAGGTCGACAATTCACCCCTCCACTTT.

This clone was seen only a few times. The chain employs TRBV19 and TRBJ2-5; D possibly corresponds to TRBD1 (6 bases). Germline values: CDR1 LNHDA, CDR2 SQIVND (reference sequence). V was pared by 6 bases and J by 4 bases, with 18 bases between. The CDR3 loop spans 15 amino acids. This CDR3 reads CASSPTTGWGETQYF. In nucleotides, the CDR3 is TGTGCCAGTAGCCCGACCACAGGGTGGGGAGAGACCCAGTACTTC.

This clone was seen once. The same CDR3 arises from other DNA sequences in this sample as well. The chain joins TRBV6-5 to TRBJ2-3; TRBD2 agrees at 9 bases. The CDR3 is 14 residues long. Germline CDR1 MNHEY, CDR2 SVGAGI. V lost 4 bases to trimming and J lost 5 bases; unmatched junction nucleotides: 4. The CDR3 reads CASSLGLAGDTQYF. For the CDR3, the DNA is TGTGCCAGCAGTTTGGGACTAGCCGGAGATACGCAGTATTTT.

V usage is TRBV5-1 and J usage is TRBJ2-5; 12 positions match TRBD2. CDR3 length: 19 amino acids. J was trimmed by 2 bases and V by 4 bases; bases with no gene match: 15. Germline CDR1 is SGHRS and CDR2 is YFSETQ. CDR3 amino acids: CASSIWTSGVVGRQETQYF. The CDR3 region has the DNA TGCGCCAGCAGCATCTGGACTAGCGGGGTGGTCGGTCGGCAAGAGACCCAGTACTTC. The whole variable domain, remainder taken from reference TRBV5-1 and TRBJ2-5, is KAGVTQTPRYLIKTRGQQVTLSCSPISGHRSVSWYQQTPGQGLQFLFEYFSETQRNKGNFPGRFSGRQFSNSRSEMNVSTLELGDSALYLCASSIWTSGVVGRQETQYFGPGTRLLVL.

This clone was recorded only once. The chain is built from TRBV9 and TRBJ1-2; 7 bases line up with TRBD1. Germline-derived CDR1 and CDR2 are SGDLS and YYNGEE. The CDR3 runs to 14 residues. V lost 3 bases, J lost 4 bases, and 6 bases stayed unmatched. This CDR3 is CASSGGTVLYGYTF. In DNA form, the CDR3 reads TGTGCCAGCAGCGGTGGGACAGTGCTCTATGGCTACACCTTC.

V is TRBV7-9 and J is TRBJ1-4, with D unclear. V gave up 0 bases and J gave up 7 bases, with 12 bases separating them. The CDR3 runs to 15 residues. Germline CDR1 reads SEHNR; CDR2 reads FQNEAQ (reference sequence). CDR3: CASSLAREGREKLFF. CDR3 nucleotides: TGTGCCAGCAGCTTAGCGCGGGAGGGTCGTGAAAAACTGTTTTTT.